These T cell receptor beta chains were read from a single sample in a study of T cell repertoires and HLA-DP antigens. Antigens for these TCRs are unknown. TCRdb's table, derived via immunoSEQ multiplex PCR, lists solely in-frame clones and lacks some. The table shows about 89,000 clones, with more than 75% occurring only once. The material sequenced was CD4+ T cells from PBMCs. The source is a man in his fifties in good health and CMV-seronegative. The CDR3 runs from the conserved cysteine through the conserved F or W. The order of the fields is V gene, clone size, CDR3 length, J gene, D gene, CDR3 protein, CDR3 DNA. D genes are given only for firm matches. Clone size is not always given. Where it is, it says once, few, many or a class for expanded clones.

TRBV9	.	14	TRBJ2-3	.	CASSVVARTDTQYF	TGTGCCAGCAGCGTAGTAGCGCGCACAGATACGCAGTATTTT
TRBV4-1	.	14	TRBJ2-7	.	CASSHPDRAYEQYF	TGCGCCAGCAGCCACCCGGACAGAGCCTACGAGCAGTACTTC
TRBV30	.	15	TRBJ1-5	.	CAWSVVGGVNQPQHF	TGTGCCTGGAGTGTAGTCGGGGGAGTCAATCAGCCCCAGCATTTT
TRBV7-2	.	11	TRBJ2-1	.	CASSLGDEQFF	TGTGCCAGCAGCCTGGGGGATGAGCAGTTCTTC
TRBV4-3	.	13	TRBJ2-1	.	CASSQGTGTPQFF	TGCGCCAGCAGCCAAGGAACCGGGACACCGCAGTTCTTC
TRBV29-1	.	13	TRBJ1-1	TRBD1	CSVQGAMNTEAFF	TGCAGCGTCCAGGGGGCGATGAACACTGAAGCTTTCTTT
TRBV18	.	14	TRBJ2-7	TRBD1	CASSPPGGGNEQYF	TGTGCCAGCTCACCCCCAGGGGGTGGCAACGAGCAGTACTTC
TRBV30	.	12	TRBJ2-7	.	CAWSSETREQYF	TGTGCCTGGAGTTCCGAGACTCGCGAGCAGTACTTC
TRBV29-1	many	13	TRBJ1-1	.	CSVDRGMNTEAFF	TGCAGCGTTGATAGGGGAATGAACACTGAAGCTTTCTTT
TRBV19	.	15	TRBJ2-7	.	CASSMGWRGNYEQYF	TGTGCCAGTAGTATGGGTTGGAGGGGGAACTACGAGCAGTACTTC
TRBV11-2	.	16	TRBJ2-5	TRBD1	CASKRSGRGRQETQYF	TGTGCCAGCAAAAGATCGGGCAGGGGGCGCCAAGAGACCCAGTACTTC
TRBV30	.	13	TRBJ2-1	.	CAWDGSFYNEQFF	TGTGCCTGGGACGGGTCCTTCTACAATGAGCAGTTCTTC
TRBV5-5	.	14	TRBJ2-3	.	CASSLGHRTDTQYF	TGTGCCAGCAGCTTGGGGCACCGCACAGATACGCAGTATTTT
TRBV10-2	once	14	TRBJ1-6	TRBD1	CASNPTGENSPLHF	TGCGCCAGCAATCCCACAGGGGAAAATTCACCCCTCCACTTT
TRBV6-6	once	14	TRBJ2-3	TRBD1	CASMGDRLTDTQYF	TGTGCCAGCATGGGGGACAGACTCACAGATACGCAGTATTTT
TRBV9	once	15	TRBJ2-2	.	CASSALQDAWGELFF	TGTGCCAGCAGCGCGTTACAGGACGCCTGGGGGGAGCTGTTTTTT
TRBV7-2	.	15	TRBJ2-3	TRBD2	CASSISSGSTDTQYF	TGTGCCAGCAGCATTTCTAGCGGCAGCACAGATACGCAGTATTTT
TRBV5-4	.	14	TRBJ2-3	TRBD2	CASSSQRDTDTQYF	TGTGCCAGCAGCTCCCAGCGGGACACAGATACGCAGTATTTT
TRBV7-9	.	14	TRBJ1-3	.	CASSLWDSGNTIYF	TGTGCCAGCAGCTTATGGGACTCTGGAAACACCATATATTTT